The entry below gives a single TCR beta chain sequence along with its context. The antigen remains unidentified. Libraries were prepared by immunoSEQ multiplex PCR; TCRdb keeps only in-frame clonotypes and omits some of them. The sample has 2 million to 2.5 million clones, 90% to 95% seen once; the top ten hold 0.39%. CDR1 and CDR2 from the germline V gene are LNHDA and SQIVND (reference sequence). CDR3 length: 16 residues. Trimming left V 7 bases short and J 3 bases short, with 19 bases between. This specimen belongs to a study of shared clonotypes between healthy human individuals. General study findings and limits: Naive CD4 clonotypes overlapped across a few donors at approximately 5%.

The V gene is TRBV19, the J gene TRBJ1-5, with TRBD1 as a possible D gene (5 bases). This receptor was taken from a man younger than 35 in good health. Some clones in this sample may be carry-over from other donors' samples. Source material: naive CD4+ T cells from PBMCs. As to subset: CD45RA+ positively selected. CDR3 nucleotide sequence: TGTGCCAGTACTAATAGCAGGGTGACCCTCAATCAGCCCCAGCATTTT. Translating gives CASTNSRVTLNQPQHF.